These 4 T cell receptor beta chains originate from one sample sequenced in a study of blood T cell repertoires in COVID-19. Assay used: immunoSEQ multiplex PCR; TCRdb lists only in-frame clones, some missing. The sample has approximately 430,000 clones; 86% are singletons. The source material was peripheral blood. Every receptor here comes from a woman younger than 45 with active or convalescent COVID-19.

V gene TRBV14 combines with J gene TRBJ2-5; 10 bases fit TRBD1. The germline gives CDR1 SGHDN, CDR2 FVKESK. J lost 5 bases, V lost 6 bases, and 9 bases had no gene match. This CDR3 has 15 residues. CDR3 bases: TGTGCCAGCAGTTCGACAGGGGGCGCTGGGGAGACCCAGTACTTC. Translating gives CASSSTGGAGETQYF.

With regard to this clone: This sequence may be a read error, since a much larger clone differs from it by one base. The chain links TRBV14 to TRBJ2-3; tentative D call: TRBD1 (6 bases). Per germline, CDR1 SGHDN and CDR2 FVKESK. The CDR3 consists of 13 residues. Trimming cost V 4 bases and J 1 base, with 6 bases left between them. CDR3 region: CASSRQGTDTQYF. The CDR3 DNA follows: TGTGCCAGCAGCCGACAGGGCACAGATACGCAGTATTTT.

The J gene is TRBJ1-5, the V gene TRBV19; no reliable D call. The V gene lost 5 bases and the J gene lost 0 bases, with 8 bases spanning the gap. The CDR3 sequence is 14 residues long. CDR1 and CDR2 from the germline V gene are LNHDA and SQIVND (reference sequence). Written as DNA, the CDR3 is TGTGCCAGTAGTCGCCAGGTTAGCAATCAGCCCCAGCATTTT. This encodes CASSRQVSNQPQHF.

This rearrangement joins TRBV11-2 to TRBJ1-3, with D uncertain. CDR3 length: 15 amino acids. Between the trimmed V and J ends, which lost 4 bases and 4 bases, there was a span of 14 bases. The germline V gene has CDR1 SGHAT and CDR2 FQNNGV. The DNA of the CDR3 is TGTGCCAGCAGCTCAGAGTTAACGGAGGGAAACACCATATATTTT. The encoded protein is CASSSELTEGNTIYF.